These T cell receptor beta chains were read from a single sample in a study of blood T cell repertoires in COVID-19. Clones were sequenced by immunoSEQ multiplex PCR, and TCRdb holds only the in-frame ones, with some missing. The sample has 300,000 to 400,000 clones, roughly 90% seen once. Sequenced sample: PBMCs or T cells enriched from blood (not recorded which). The origin of the receptors is a man aged 55 to 70 who had recovered from COVID-19. Both conserved end residues are part of each CDR3. Each record gives: clone size, J gene, D gene, V gene, CDR3 protein. A D gene is named only where the DNA matches it firmly. Rows may omit the clone size; those that give it use once, few, many or a size class.

once,TRBJ1-2,NA,TRBV7-9,CASSLGQASNGYTF
once,TRBJ2-2,TRBD2,TRBV5-1,CASSLAAGDGGELFF
once,TRBJ2-5,TRBD2,TRBV5-1,CASSTLAGGDQETQYF
NA,TRBJ2-2,NA,TRBV10-2,CASSVPGVAGELFF
NA,TRBJ1-1,TRBD1,TRBV5-1,CASSQLTGGGTEAFF
NA,TRBJ1-5,NA,TRBV28,CASSLSDRYSNQPQHF
NA,TRBJ1-6,NA,TRBV7-2,CASSSQGSGNSPLHF
NA,TRBJ2-3,TRBD1,TRBV19,CASSSRTGRTDTQYF
NA,TRBJ2-2,NA,TRBV5-5,CASSGHWVANTGELFF
NA,TRBJ2-2,TRBD2,TRBV7-7,CASSLELALNTGELFF
few,TRBJ2-7,NA,TRBV28,CAARRADEQYF
NA,TRBJ2-7,TRBD2,TRBV27,CASSLSWGGTSGRDHEQYF
NA,TRBJ2-1,TRBD2,TRBV15,CATSSLAGVYYNEQFF
NA,TRBJ1-2,TRBD1,TRBV18,CASSADRDGYTF
NA,TRBJ1-1,NA,TRBV5-1,CASSIQVNTEAFF
NA,TRBJ1-5,TRBD1,TRBV19,CASSIDFLKTGLVRPQHF
NA,TRBJ2-1,NA,TRBV12-5,CASGLVTPRVRQFF
NA,TRBJ1-2,NA,TRBV11-2,CASSTTRGIVGYTF
few,TRBJ2-2,NA,TRBV7-8,CASSLVALNTGELFF
NA,TRBJ2-2,NA,TRBV30,CAWSVRTYFGVGVGDTGELFF